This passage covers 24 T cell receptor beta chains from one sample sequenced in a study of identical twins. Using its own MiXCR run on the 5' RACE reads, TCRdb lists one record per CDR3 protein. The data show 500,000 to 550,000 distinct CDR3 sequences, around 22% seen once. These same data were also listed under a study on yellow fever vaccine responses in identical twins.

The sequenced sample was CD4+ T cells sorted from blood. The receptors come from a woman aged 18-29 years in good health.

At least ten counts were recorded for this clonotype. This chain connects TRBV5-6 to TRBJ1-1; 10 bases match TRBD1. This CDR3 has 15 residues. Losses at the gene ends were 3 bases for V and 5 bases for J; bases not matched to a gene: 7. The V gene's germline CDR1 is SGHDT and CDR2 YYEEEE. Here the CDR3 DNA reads TGTGCCAGCAGCTGGAGGACAGGGGGTTCGACTGAAGCTTTCTTT. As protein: CASSWRTGGSTEAFF. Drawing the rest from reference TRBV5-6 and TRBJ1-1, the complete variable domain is DAGVTQSPTHLIKTRGQQVTLRCSPKSGHDTVSWYQQALGQGPQFIFQYYEEEERQRGNFPDRFSGHQFPNYSSELNVNALLLGDSALYLCASSWRTGGSTEAFFGQGTRLTVV.

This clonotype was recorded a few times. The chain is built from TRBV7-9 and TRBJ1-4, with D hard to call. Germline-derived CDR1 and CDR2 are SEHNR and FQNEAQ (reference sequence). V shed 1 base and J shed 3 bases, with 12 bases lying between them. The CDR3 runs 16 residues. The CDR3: CASSLGPAGANEKLFF. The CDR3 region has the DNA TGTGCCAGCAGCTTAGGGCCCGCCGGGGCTAATGAAAAACTGTTTTTT.

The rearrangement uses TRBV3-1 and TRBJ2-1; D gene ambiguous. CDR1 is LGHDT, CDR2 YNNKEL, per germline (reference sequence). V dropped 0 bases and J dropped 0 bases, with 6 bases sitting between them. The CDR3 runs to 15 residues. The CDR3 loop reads CASSQDQVSYNEQFF. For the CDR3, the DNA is TGTGCCAGCAGCCAAGATCAGGTCTCCTACAATGAGCAGTTCTTC.

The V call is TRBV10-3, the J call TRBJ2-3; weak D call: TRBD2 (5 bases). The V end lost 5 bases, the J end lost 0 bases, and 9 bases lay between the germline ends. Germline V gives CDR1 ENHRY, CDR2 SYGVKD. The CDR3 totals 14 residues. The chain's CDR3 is CAISLGGSTDTQYF. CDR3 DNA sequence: TGTGCCATCAGTTTAGGCGGGAGCACAGATACGCAGTATTTT.

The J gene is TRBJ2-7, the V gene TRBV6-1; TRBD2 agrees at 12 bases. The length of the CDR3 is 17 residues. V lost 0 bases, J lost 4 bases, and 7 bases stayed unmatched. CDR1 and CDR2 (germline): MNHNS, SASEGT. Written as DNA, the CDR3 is TGTGCCAGCAGTGAAGCATCGACTAGCGGGAGTGGGTACGAGCAGTACTTC. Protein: CASSEASTSGSGYEQYF.

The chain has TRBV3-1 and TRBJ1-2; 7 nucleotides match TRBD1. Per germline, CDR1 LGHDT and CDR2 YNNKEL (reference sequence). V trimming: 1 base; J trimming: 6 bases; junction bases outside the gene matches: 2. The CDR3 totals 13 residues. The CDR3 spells CASSQGTGHGYTF. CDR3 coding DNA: TGTGCCAGCAGCCAAGGGACAGGCCATGGCTACACCTTC.

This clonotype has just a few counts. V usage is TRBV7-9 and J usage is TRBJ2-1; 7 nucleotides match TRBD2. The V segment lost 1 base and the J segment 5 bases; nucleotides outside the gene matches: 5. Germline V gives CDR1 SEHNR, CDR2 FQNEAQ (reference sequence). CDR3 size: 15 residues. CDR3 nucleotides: TGTGCCAGCAGCTTAGACGGGGGGAAAAACAATGAGCAGTTCTTC. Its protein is CASSLDGGKNNEQFF.

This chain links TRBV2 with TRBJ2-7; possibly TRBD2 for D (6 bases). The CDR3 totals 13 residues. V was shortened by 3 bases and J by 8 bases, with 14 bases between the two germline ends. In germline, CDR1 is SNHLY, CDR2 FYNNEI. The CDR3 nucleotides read TGTGCCAGCAGTGATTTGGGACTCGGCAAGCAGTACGTC. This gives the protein CASSDLGLGKQYV.

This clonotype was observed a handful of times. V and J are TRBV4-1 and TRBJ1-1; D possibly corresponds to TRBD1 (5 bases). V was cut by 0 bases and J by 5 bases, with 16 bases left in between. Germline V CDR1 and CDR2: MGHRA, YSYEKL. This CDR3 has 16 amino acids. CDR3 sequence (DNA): TGCGCCAGCAGCCAAGAAACTTGGGACCGCGGGACTGAAGCTTTCTTT. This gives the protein CASSQETWDRGTEAFF.

For the CDR3, the DNA is TGTGCCAGCAGGGCCTTGTTGGGTTTTGGAGATACGCAGTATTTT. Amino acid sequence: CASRALLGFGDTQYF. The chain employs TRBV6-2 or TRBV6-3 and TRBJ2-3, with D unresolved. This CDR3 region has 15 residues. Germline CDR1 is MNHEY and CDR2 is SVGEGT. V was pared by 6 bases and J by 5 bases, with 18 bases between.

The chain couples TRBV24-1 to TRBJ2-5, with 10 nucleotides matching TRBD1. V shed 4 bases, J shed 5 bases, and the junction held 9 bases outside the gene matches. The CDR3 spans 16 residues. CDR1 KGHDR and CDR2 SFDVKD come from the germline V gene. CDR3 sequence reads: CATSDPGTGVRETQYF. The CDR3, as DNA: TGTGCCACCAGTGACCCCGGGACAGGGGTACGGGAGACCCAGTACTTC.

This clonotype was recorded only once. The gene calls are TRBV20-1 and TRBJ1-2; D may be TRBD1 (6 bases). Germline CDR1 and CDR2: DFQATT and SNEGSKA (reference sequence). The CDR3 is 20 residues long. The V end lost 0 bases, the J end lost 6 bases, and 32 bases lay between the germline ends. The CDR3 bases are TGCAGTGCTAGAGATTGGGAAGTCTTCTCGGGAGGGGGTAGACGCGATGGCTACACCTTC. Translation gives CSARDWEVFSGGGRRDGYTF.

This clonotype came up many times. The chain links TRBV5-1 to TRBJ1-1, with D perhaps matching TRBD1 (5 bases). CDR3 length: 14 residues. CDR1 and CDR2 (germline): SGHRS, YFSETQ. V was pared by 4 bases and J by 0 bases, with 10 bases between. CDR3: CASSVGTVNTEAFF. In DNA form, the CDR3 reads TGCGCCAGCAGCGTGGGGACGGTGAACACTGAAGCTTTCTTT.

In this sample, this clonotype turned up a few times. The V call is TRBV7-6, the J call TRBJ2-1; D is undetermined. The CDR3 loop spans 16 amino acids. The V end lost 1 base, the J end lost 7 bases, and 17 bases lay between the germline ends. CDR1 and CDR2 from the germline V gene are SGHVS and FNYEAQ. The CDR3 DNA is TGTGCCAGCAGCTTAGTAAGTTCCTCTACTCCAAATGAGCAGTTCTTC. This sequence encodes CASSLVSSSTPNEQFF.

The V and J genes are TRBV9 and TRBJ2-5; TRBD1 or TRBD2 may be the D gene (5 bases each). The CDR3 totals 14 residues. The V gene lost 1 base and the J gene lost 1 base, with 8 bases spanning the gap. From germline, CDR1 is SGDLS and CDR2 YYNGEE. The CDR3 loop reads CASSVRGGQETQYF. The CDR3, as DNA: TGTGCCAGCAGCGTACGGGGCGGCCAAGAGACCCAGTACTTC.

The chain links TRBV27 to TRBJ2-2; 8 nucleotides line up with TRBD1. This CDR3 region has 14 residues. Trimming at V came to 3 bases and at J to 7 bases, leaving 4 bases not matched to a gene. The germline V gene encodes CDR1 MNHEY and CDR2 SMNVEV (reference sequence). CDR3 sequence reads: CASSFRGRIGELFF. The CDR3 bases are TGTGCCAGCAGTTTCAGGGGGCGTATCGGGGAGCTGTTTTTT.

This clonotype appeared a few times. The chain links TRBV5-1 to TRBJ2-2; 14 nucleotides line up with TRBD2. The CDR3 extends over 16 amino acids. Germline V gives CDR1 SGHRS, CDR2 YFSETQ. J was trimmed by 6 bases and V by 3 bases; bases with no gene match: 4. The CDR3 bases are TGCGCCAGCAGCTCCGGACTAGCGGGAGGTTCCGGGGAGCTGTTTTTT. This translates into CASSSGLAGGSGELFF.

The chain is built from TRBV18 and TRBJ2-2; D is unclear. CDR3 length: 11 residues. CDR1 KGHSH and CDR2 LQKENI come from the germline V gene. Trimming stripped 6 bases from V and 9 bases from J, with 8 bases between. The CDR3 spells CASSLGWELFF. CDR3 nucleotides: TGTGCCAGCTCGCTAGGCTGGGAGCTGTTTTTT.

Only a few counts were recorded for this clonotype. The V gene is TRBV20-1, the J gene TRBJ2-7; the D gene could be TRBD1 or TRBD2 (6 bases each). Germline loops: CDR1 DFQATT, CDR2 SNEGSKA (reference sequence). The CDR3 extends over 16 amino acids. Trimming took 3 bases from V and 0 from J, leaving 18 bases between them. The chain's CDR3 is CSARSPRGGFSYEQYF. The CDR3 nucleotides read TGCAGTGCTAGGTCCCCCCGAGGGGGGTTCTCCTACGAGCAGTACTTC.

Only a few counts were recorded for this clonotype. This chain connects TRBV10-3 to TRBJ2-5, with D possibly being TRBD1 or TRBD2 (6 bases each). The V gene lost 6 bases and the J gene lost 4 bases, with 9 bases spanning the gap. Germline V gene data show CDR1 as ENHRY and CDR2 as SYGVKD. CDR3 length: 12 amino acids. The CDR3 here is CAISGGRETQYF. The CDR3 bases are TGTGCCATCAGCGGGGGCCGAGAGACCCAGTACTTC.

CDR3 loop: CASSPVANYGYTF. DNA of the CDR3: TGTGCCAGCAGCCCCGTAGCTAACTATGGCTACACCTTC. This chain links TRBV7-9 with TRBJ1-2; D not certain. Germline V gives CDR1 SEHNR, CDR2 FQNEAQ (reference sequence). The CDR3 has 13 amino acids. V dropped 5 bases and J dropped 0 bases, with 7 bases sitting between them.

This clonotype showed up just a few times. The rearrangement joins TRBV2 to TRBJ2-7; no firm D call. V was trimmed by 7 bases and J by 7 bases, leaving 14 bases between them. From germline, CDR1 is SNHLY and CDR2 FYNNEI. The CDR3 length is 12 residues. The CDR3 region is CASTQTLKEQYF. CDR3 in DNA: TGTGCCAGCACCCAAACCCTTAAGGAGCAGTACTTC.

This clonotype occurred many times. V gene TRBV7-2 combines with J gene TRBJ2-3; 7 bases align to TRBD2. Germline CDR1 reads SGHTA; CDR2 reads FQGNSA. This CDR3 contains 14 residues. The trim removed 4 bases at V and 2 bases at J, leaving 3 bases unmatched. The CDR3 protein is CASSSGLVTDTQYF. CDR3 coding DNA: TGTGCCAGCAGCTCAGGACTAGTCACAGATACGCAGTATTTT.

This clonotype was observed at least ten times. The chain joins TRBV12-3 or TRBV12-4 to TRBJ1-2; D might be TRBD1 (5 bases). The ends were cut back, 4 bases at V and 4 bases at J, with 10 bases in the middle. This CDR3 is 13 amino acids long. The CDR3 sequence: CASSSRDGYGYTF. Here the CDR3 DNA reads TGTGCCAGCAGTTCCCGGGACGGCTATGGCTACACCTTC.